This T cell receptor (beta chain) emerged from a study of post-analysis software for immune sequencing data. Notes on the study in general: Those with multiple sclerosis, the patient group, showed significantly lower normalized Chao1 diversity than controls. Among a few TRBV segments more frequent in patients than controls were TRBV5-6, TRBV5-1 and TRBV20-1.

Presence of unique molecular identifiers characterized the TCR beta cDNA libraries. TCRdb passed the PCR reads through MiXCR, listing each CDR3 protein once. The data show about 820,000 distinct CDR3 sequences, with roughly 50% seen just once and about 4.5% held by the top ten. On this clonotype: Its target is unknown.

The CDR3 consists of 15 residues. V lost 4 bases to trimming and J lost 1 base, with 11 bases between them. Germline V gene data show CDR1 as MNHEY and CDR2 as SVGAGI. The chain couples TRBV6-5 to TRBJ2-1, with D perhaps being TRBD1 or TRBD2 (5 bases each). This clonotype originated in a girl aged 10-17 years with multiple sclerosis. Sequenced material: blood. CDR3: CASSSHRRSYNEQFF. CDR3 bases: TGTGCCAGCAGTTCCCACAGGAGGTCCTACAATGAGCAGTTCTTC.